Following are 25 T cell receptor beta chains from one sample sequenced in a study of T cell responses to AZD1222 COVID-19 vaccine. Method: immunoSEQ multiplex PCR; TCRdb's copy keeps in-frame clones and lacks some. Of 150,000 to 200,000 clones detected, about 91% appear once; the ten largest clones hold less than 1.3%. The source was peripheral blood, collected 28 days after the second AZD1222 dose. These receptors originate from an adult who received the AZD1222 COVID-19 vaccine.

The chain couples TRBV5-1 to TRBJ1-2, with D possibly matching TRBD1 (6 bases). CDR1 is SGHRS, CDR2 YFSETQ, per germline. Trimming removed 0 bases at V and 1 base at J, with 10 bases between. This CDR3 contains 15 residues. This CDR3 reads CASSLANRDNYGYTF. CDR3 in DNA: TGCGCCAGCAGCTTGGCCAACAGGGATAACTATGGCTACACCTTC.

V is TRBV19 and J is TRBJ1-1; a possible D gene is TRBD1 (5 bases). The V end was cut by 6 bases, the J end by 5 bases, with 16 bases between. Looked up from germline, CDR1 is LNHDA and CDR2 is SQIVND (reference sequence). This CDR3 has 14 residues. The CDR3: CASSIDQRGTEAFF. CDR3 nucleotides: TGTGCCAGTAGCATCGACCAGCGGGGGACTGAAGCTTTCTTT. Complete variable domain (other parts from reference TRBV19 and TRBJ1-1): DGGITQSPKYLFRKEGQNVTLSCEQNLNHDAMYWYRQDPGQGLRLIYYSQIVNDFQKGDIAEGYSVSREKKESFPLTVTSAQKNPTAFYLCASSIDQRGTEAFFGQGTRLTVV.

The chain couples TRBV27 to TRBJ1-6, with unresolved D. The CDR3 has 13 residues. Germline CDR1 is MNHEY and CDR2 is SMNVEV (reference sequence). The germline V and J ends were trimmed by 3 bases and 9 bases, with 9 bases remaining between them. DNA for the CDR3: TGTGCCAGCAGTTTTAGTGTGCGTTCACCCCTCCACTTT. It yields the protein CASSFSVRSPLHF.

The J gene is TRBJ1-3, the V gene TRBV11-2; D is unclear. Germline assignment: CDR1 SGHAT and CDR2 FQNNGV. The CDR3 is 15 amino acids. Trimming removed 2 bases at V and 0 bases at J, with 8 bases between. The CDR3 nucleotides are TGTGCCAGCAGCTTAACCGGGCCCTCTGGAAACACCATATATTTT. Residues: CASSLTGPSGNTIYF. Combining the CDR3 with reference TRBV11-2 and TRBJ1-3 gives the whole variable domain EAGVAQSPRYKIIEKRQSVAFWCNPISGHATLYWYQQILGQGPKLLIQFQNNGVVDDSQLPKDRFSAERLKGVDSTLKIQPAKLEDSAVYLCASSLTGPSGNTIYFGEGSWLTVV.

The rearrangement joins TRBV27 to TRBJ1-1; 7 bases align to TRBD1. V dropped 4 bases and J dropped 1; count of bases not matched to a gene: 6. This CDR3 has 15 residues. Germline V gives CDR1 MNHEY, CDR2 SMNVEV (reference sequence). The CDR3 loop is CASSYSTGANTEAFF. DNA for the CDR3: TGTGCCAGCAGTTATTCTACAGGGGCGAACACTGAAGCTTTCTTT.

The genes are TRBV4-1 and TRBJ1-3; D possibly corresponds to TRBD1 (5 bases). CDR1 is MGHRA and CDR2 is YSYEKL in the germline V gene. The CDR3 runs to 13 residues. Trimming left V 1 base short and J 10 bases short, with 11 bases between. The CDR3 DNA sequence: TGCGCCAGCAGCCAAGTCCCCAGGGTAACCATATATTTT. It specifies CASSQVPRVTIYF.

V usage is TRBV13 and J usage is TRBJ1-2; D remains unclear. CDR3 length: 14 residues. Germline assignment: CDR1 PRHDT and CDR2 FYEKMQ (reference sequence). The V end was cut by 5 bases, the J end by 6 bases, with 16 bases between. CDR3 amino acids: CASSDGLRGHGYTF. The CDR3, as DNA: TGTGCCAGCAGCGACGGGCTTCGAGGGCATGGCTACACCTTC.

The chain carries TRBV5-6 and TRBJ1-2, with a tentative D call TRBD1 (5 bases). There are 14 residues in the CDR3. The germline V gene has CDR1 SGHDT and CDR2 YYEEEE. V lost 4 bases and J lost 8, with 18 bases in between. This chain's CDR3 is CASSPFFGWGGYTF. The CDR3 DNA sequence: TGTGCCAGCAGCCCCTTCTTTGGGTGGGGGGGCTACACCTTC.

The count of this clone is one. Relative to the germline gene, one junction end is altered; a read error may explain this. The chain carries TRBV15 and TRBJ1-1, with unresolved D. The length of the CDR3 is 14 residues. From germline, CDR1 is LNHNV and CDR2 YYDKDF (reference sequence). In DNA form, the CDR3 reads TGTGCCACCAGCAAATCTTCGGTGAACGCTGAAGCTTTCTTT. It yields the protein CATSKSSVNAEAFF.

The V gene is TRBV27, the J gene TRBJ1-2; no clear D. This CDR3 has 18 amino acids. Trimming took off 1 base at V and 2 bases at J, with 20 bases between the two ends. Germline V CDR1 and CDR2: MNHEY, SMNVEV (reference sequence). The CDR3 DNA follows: TGTGCCAGCAGTTTATTTTCGGGTGCGGGGTCACTAAACTATGGCTACACCTTC. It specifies CASSLFSGAGSLNYGYTF.

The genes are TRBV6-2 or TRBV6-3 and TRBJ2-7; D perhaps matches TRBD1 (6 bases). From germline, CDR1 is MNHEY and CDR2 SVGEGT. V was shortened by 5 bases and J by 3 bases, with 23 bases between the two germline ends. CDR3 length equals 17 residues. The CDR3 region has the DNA TGTGCCAGCAGTCTGGGATCACGGACAGACAGAATCTACGAGCAGTACTTC. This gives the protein CASSLGSRTDRIYEQYF.

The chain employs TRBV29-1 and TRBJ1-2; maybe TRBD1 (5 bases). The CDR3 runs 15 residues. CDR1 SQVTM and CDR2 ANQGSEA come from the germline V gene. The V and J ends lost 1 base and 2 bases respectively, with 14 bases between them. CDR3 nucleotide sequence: TGCAGCGTTGAAGGACACAGGTTTTACAACTATGGCTACACCTTC. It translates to CSVEGHRFYNYGYTF.

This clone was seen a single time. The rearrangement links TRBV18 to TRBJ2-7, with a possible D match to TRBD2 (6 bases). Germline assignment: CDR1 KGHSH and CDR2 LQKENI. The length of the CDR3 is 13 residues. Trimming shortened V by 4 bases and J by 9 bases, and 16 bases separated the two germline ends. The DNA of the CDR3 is TGTGCCAGCTCACGGGGGGACCGGAAAGTGCAGTACTTC. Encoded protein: CASSRGDRKVQYF. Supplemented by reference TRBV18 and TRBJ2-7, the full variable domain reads NAGVMQNPRHLVRRRGQEARLRCSPMKGHSHVYWYRQLPEEGLKFMVYLQKENIIDESGMPKERFSAEFPKEGPSILRIQQVVRGDSAAYFCASSRGDRKVQYFGPGTRLTVT.

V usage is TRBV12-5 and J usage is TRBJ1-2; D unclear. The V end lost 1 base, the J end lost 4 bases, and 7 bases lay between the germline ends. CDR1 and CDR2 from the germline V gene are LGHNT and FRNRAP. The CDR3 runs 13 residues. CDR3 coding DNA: TGTGCTAGTGGTTTGGACCTGACCTATGGCTACACCTTC. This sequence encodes CASGLDLTYGYTF.

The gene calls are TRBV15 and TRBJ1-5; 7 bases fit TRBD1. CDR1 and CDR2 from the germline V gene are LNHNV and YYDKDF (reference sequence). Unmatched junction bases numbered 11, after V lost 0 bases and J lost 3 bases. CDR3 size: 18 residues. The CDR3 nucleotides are TGTGCCACCAGCAGAGAGAGTGGTTGGACAGGCCCCAATCAGCCCCAGCATTTT. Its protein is CATSRESGWTGPNQPQHF. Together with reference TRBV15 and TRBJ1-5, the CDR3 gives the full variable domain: DAMVIQNPRYQVTQFGKPVTLSCSQTLNHNVMYWYQQKSSQAPKLLFHYYDKDFNNEADTPDNFQSRRPNTSFCFLDIRSPGLGDTAMYLCATSRESGWTGPNQPQHFGDGTRLSIL.

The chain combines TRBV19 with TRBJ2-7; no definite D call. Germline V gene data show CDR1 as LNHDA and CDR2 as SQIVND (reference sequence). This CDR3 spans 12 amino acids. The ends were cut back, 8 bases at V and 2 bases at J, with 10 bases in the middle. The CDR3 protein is CASGGSPYEQYF. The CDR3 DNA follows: TGTGCCAGTGGTGGATCTCCCTACGAGCAGTACTTC.

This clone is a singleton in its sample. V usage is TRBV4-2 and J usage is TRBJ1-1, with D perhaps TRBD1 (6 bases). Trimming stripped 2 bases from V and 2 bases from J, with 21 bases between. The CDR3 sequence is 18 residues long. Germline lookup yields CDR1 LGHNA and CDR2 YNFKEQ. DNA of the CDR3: TGTGCCAGCAGCCAACCCAACGGGGGCAGAGCACTAAACACTGAAGCTTTCTTT. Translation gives CASSQPNGGRALNTEAFF.

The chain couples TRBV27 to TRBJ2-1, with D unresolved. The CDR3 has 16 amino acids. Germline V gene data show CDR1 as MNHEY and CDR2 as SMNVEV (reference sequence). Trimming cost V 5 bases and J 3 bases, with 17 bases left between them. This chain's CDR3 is CASSKMGGSNYNEQFF. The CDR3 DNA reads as TGTGCCAGCAGTAAAATGGGTGGTTCCAACTACAATGAGCAGTTCTTC.

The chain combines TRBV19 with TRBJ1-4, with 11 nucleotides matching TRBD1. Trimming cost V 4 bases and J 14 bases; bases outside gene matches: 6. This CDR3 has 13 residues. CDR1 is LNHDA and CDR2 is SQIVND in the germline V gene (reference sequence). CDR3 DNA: TGTGCCAGTAGTAGCCGGGACAGGGGGATGCTGTTTTTT. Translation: CASSSRDRGMLFF.

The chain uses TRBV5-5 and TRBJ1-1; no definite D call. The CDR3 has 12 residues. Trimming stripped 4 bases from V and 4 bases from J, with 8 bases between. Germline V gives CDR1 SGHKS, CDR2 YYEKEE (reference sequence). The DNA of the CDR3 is TGTGCCAGCAGCCCCCTCGGCACTGAAGCTTTCTTT. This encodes CASSPLGTEAFF.

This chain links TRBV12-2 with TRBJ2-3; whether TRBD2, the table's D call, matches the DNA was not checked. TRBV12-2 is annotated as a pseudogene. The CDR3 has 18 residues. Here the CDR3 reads CASRLAKQGLHQSDTQYF. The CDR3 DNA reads TGTGCAAGTCGCTTAGCAAAGCAGGGACTTCATCAATCGGATACGCAGTATTTT.

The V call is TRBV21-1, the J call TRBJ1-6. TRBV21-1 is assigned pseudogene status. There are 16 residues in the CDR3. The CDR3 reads CASSWEQDSYNSPLHF. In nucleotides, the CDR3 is TGTGCCAGCAGCTGGGAGCAGGACTCCTATAATTCACCCCTCCACTTT.

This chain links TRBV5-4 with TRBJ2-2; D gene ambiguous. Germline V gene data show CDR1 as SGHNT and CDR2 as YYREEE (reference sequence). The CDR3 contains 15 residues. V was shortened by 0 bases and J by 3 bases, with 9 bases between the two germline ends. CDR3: CASSLGTGYTGELFF. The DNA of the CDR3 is TGTGCCAGCAGCTTGGGAACCGGGTACACCGGGGAGCTGTTTTTT.

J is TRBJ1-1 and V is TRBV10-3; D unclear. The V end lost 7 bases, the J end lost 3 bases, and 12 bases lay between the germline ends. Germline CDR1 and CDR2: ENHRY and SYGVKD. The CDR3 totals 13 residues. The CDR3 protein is CAIKGLSYTEAFF. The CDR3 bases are TGTGCCATCAAAGGGTTGTCGTACACTGAAGCTTTCTTT.

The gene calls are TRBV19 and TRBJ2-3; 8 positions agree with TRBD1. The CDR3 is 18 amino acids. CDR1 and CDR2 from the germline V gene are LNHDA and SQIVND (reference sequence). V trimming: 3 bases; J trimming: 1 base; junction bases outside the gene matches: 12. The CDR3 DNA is TGTGCCAGTAGTATCCCGATCGGACAGGGCTTCGGCACAGATACGCAGTATTTT. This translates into CASSIPIGQGFGTDTQYF.